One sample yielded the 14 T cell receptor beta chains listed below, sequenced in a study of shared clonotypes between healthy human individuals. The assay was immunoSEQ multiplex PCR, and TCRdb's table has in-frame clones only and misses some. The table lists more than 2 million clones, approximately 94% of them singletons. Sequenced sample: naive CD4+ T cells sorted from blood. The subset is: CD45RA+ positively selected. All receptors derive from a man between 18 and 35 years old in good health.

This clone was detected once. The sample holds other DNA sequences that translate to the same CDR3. CDR3 sequence: CASSLNGGSYEQYF. In nucleotides, the CDR3 is TGCGCCAGCAGCTTGAATGGCGGTTCCTACGAGCAGTACTTC. The chain joins TRBV5-1 to TRBJ2-7; D gene uncertain. Trimming left V 1 base short and J 1 base short, with 9 bases between. Per germline, CDR1 SGHRS and CDR2 YFSETQ. The CDR3 length is 14 residues.

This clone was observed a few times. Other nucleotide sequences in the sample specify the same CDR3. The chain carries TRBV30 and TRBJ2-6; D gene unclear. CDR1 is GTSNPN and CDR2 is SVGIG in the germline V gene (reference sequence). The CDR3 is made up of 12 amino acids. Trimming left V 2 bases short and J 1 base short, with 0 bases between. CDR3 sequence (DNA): TGTGCCTGGAGTTCTGGGGCCAACGTCCTGACTTTC. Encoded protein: CAWSSGANVLTF.

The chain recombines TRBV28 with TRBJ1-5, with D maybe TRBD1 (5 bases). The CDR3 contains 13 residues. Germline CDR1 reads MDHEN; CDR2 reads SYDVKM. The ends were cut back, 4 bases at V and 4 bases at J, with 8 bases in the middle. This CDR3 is CASSWDLNQPQHF. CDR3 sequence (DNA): TGTGCCAGCAGTTGGGACCTTAATCAGCCCCAGCATTTT.

CDR3: CASSYGRRTGGGEQYF. In DNA, the CDR3 is TGTGCCAGCAGTTACGGGAGGAGGACAGGAGGTGGGGAGCAGTACTTC. The genes are TRBV6-6 and TRBJ2-7; possibly TRBD1 for D (7 bases). The germline V gene has CDR1 MNHNY and CDR2 SVGAGI (reference sequence). The V end lost 2 bases, the J end lost 7 bases, and 21 bases lay between the germline ends. The CDR3 has 16 amino acids.

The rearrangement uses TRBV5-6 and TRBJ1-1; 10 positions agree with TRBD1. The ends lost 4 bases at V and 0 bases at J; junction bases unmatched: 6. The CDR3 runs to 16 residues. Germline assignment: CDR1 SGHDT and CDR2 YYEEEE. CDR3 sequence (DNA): TGTGCCAGCAGCCCCGGGACAGGGGCCTTGAACACTGAAGCTTTCTTT. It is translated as CASSPGTGALNTEAFF. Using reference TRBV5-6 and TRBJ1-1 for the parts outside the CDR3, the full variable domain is DAGVTQSPTHLIKTRGQQVTLRCSPKSGHDTVSWYQQALGQGPQFIFQYYEEEERQRGNFPDRFSGHQFPNYSSELNVNALLLGDSALYLCASSPGTGALNTEAFFGQGTRLTVV.

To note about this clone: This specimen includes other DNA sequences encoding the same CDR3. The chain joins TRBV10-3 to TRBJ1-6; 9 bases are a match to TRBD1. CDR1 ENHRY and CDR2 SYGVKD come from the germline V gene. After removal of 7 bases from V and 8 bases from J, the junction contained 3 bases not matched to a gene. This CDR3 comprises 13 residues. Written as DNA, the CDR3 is TGTGCCATCACCCGGGACAGGGATTCACCCCTCCACTTT. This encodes CAITRDRDSPLHF.

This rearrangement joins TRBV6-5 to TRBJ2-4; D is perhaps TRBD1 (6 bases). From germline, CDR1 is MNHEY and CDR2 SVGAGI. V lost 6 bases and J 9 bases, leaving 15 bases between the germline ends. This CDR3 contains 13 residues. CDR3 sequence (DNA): TGTGCCAGCAGAATGACAGGTCAGGGCATTCAGTACTTC. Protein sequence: CASRMTGQGIQYF.

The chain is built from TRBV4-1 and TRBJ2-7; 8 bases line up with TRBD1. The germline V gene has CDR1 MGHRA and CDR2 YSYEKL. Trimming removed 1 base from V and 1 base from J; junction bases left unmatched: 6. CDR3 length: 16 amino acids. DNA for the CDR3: TGCGCCAGCAGCCAAGTTGGCAGGGGGCCTTCCTACGAGCAGTACTTC. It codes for CASSQVGRGPSYEQYF.

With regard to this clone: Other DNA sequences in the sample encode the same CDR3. CDR3 nucleotides: TGTGCCAGCAGCGACCGAGGGGGCTCCTACAATGAGCAGTTCTTC. Amino acid sequence: CASSDRGGSYNEQFF. V and J are TRBV9 and TRBJ2-1, with D perhaps TRBD1 (6 bases). Germline CDR1 reads SGDLS; CDR2 reads YYNGEE. V shed 3 bases and J shed 0 bases, with 10 bases lying between them. The length of the CDR3 is 15 residues.

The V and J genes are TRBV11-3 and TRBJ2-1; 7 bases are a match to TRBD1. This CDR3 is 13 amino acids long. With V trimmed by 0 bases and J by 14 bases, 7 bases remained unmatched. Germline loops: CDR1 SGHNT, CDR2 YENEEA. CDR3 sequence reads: CASSLDPRQGKFF. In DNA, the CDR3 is TGTGCCAGCAGCTTAGATCCCCGACAGGGAAAGTTCTTC.

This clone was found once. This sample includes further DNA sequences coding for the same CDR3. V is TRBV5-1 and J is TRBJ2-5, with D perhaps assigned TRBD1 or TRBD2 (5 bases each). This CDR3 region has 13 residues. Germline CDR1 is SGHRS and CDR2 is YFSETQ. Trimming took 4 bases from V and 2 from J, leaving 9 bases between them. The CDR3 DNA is TGCGCCAGCAGCGGGACCCCACAAGAGACCCAGTACTTC. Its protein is CASSGTPQETQYF.

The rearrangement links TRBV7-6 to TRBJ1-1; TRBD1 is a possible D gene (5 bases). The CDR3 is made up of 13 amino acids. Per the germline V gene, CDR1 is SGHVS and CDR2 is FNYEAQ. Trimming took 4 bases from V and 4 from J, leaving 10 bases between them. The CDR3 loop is CASSWQGSTEAFF. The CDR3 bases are TGTGCCAGCAGCTGGCAGGGATCCACTGAAGCTTTCTTT.

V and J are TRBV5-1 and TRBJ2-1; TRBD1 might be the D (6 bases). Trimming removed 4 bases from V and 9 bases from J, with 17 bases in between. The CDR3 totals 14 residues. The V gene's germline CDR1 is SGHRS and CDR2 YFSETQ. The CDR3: CASSPSQGIGEQFF. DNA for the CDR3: TGCGCCAGCAGCCCAAGTCAGGGGATAGGTGAGCAGTTCTTC.

As DNA, the CDR3 is TGTGCCAGCAGCTTAATGGATGGCGGACCTGAAGCTTTCTTT. Translating it yields CASSLMDGGPEAFF. The chain couples TRBV7-2 to TRBJ1-1; no reliable D call. The CDR3 covers 14 residues. Looked up from germline, CDR1 is SGHTA and CDR2 is FQGNSA. V dropped 2 bases and J dropped 6 bases, with 13 bases sitting between them.